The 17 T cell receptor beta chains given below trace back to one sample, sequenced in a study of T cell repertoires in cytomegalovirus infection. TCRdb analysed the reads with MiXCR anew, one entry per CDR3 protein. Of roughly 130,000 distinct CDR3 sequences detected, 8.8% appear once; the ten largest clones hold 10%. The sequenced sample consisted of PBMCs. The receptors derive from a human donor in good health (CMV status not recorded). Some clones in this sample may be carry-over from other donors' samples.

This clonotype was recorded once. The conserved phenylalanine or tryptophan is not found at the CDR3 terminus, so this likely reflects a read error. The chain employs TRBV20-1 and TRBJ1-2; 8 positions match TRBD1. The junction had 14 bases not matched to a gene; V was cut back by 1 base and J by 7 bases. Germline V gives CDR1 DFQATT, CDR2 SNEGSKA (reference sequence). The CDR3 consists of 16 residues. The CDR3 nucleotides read TGCAGTGCTAGAGCCCCTGGACAGGGCCCGGGGAGTGGCTACACCGTC. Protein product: CSARAPGQGPGSGYTV.

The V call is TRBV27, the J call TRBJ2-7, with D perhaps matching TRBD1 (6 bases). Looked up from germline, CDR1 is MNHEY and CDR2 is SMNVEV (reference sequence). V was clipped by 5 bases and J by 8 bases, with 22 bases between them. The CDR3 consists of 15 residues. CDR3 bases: TGTGCCAGCAGTCAAGCCCGGGACATTCCTACGAAGCAGTACTTC. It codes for CASSQARDIPTKQYF.

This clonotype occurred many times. The CDR3 loop reads CASSFGTVVAEAFF. CDR3 nucleotides: TGTGCCAGCAGCTTCGGGACAGTGGTAGCTGAAGCTTTCTTT. The chain combines TRBV7-8 with TRBJ1-1, with TRBD1 identical over 7 bases. This CDR3 spans 14 amino acids. In germline, CDR1 is SGHVS, CDR2 FQNEAQ. Trimming at V came to 3 bases and at J to 6 bases, leaving 7 bases not matched to a gene. The complete variable domain, with remaining parts taken from reference TRBV7-8 and TRBJ1-1, reads GAGVSQSPRYKVAKRGQDVALRCDPISGHVSLFWYQQALGQGPEFLTYFQNEAQLDKSGLPSDRFFAERPEGSVSTLKIQRTQQEDSAVYLCASSFGTVVAEAFFGQGTRLTVV.

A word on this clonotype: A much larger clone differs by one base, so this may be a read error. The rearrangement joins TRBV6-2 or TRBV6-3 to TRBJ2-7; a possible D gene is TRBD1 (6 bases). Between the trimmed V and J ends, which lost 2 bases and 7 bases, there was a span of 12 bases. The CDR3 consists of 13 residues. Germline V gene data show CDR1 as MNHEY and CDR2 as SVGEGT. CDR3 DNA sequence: TGTGCCAGCAGTTACGGGGGCCCTTGGGAGCAGTACTTC. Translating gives CASSYGGPWEQYF.

This CDR3 reads CASSGGRPMNTEAFF. CDR3 in DNA: TGTGCCAGCAGCGGGGGCAGACCCATGAACACTGAAGCTTTCTTT. The chain joins TRBV9 to TRBJ1-1; maybe TRBD1 (5 bases). This CDR3 is built from 15 residues. Germline V lookup: CDR1 SGDLS, CDR2 YYNGEE. V shed 3 bases and J shed 0 bases, with 12 bases lying between them.

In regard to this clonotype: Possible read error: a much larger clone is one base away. The DNA of the CDR3 is TGTGCCAGCAGACGCACTGCAACAGGGGGGAATACGCAGCATTTT. Amino acids: CASRRTATGGNTQHF. The chain is built from TRBV6-6 and TRBJ2-3; 8 bases line up with TRBD1. The tail of the sequence fits TRBJ1-5 better, so the J call may be wrong. CDR1 and CDR2 from the germline V gene are MNHNY and SVGAGI (reference sequence). This CDR3 spans 15 amino acids.

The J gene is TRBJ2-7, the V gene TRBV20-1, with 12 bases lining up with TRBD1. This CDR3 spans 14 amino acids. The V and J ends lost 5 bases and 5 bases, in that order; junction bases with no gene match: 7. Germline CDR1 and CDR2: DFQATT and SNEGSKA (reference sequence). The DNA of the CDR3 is TGCAGTGCTGGCGGGACAGGGGGCCTAGACGAGCAGTACTTC. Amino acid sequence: CSAGGTGGLDEQYF.

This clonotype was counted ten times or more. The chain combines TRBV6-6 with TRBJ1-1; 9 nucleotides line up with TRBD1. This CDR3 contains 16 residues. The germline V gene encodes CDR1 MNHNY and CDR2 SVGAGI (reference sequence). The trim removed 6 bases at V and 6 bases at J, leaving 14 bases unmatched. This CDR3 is CASSQEAGTGIAEAFF. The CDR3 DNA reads TGTGCCAGCAGCCAGGAAGCCGGGACAGGGATAGCTGAAGCTTTCTTT.

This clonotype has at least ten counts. The CDR3 sequence is CASKGVITSNQPQHF. Here the CDR3 DNA reads TGTGCCAGCAAGGGGGTTATAACTAGCAATCAGCCCCAGCATTTT. The chain joins TRBV2 to TRBJ1-5; possible D gene TRBD1, 6 bases. CDR3 length: 15 residues. Germline V lookup: CDR1 SNHLY, CDR2 FYNNEI. V shed 7 bases and J shed 0 bases, with 13 bases lying between them. The full variable domain, completed using reference TRBV2 and TRBJ1-5, is EPEVTQTPSHQVTQMGQEVILRCVPISNHLYFYWYRQILGQKVEFLVSFYNNEISEKSEIFDDQFSVERPDGSNFTLKIRSTKLEDSAMYFCASKGVITSNQPQHFGDGTRLSIL.

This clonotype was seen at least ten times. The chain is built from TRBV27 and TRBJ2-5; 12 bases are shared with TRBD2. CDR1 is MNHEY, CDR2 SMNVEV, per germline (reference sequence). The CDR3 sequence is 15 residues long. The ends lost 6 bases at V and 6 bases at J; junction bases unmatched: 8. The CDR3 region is CASSQRTSGEKTQYF. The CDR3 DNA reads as TGTGCCAGCAGCCAAAGGACTAGCGGGGAGAAGACCCAGTACTTC.

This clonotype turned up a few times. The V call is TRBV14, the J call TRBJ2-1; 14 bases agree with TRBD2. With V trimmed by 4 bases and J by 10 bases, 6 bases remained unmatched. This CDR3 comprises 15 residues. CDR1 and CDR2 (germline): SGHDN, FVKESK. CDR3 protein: CASSPRLAGGEEQFF. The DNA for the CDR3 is TGTGCCAGCAGCCCGAGACTAGCGGGGGGGGAGGAGCAGTTCTTC.

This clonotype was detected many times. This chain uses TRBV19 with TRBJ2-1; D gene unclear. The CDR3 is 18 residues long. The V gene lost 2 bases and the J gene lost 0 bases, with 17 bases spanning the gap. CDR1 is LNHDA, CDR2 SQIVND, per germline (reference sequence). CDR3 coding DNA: TGTGCCAGTAGTATACCCCCTTGGAGAGGATACTCCTACAATGAGCAGTTCTTC. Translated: CASSIPPWRGYSYNEQFF.

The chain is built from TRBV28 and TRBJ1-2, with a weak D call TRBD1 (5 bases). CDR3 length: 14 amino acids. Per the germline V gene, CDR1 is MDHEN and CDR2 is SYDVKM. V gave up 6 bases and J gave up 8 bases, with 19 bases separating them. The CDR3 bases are TGTGCCAGCAGGATACTTAGGGGTGATAGGGGCTACACCTTC. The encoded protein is CASRILRGDRGYTF.

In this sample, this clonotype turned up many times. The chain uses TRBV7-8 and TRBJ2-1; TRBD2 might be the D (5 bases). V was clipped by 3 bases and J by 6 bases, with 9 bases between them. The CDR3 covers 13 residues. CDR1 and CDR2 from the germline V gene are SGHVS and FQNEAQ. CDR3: CASSFSGSNEQFF. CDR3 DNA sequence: TGTGCCAGCAGCTTCTCTGGGAGCAATGAGCAGTTCTTC.

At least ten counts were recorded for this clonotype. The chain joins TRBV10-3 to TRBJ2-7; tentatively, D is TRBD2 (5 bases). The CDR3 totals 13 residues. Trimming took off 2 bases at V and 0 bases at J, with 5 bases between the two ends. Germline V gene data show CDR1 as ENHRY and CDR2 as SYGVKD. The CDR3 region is CAISEDYSYEQYF. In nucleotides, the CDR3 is TGTGCCATCAGTGAGGACTACTCCTACGAGCAGTACTTC.

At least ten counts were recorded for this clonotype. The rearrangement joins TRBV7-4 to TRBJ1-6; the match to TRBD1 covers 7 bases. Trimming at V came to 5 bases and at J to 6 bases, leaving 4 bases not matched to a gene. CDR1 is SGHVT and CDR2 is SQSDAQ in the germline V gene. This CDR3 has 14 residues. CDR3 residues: CASSRQGFNSPLHF. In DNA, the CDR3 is TGTGCCAGCAGCCGACAGGGATTTAATTCACCCCTCCACTTT.

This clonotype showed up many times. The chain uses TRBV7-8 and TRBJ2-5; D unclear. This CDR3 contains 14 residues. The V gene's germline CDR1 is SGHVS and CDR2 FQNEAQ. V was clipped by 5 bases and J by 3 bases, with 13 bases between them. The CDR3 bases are TGTGCCAGCAGCACTTGGACGGCTGAAGAGACCCAGTACTTC. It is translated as CASSTWTAEETQYF. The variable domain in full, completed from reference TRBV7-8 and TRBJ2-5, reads GAGVSQSPRYKVAKRGQDVALRCDPISGHVSLFWYQQALGQGPEFLTYFQNEAQLDKSGLPSDRFFAERPEGSVSTLKIQRTQQEDSAVYLCASSTWTAEETQYFGPGTRLLVL.